Listed below are T cell receptor beta chains from one sample, sequenced in a study of T-cell reconstitution after alpha-beta-depleted transplantation in children. In TCRdb, the PCR reads were re-called with MiXCR into one record per CDR3 protein. The sample has about 230,000 distinct CDR3 sequences; approximately 12% are singletons. This specimen consisted of PBMCs from the stem cell graft donor, obtained from the stem cell graft. The source of these receptors is a human donor who donated a stem cell graft to a child with acute lymphoblastic leukemia. Both conserved end residues are part of each CDR3. The order of the fields is J gene, D gene, clone size, V gene, CDR3 protein, CDR3 DNA. D genes are given only for firm matches. Not every row has a clone size; where given, it reads once, few, many or a size class.

j_gene: TRBJ1-4
d_gene: -
abundance: many
v_gene: TRBV9
CDR3aa: CASSVAGATEKLFF
CDR3nt: TGTGCCAGCAGCGTAGCTGGGGCGACGGAAAAACTGTTTTTT

j_gene: TRBJ1-1
d_gene: -
abundance: -
v_gene: TRBV23-1
CDR3aa: CASSLRPFEAFF
CDR3nt: TGCGCCAGCAGTCTGCGGCCGTTTGAAGCTTTCTTT

j_gene: TRBJ2-2
d_gene: TRBD2
abundance: few
v_gene: TRBV12-3/TRBV12-4
CDR3aa: CACSQLSGTSGRNTGELFF
CDR3nt: TGTGCCTGCTCCCAACTTTCGGGGACTAGCGGGAGGAACACCGGGGAGCTGTTTTTT

j_gene: TRBJ1-2
d_gene: -
abundance: -
v_gene: TRBV5-1
CDR3aa: CASSPTGQNYGYTF
CDR3nt: TGCGCCAGCAGCCCTACCGGACAAAACTATGGCTACACCTTC

j_gene: TRBJ2-5
d_gene: -
abundance: many
v_gene: TRBV5-1
CDR3aa: CASSLGPSETQYF
CDR3nt: TGCGCCAGCAGCTTGGGTCCGTCAGAGACCCAGTACTTC

j_gene: TRBJ2-5
d_gene: -
abundance: few
v_gene: TRBV7-2
CDR3aa: CASSLAWQETQYF
CDR3nt: TGTGCCAGCAGCTTAGCATGGCAAGAGACCCAGTACTTC

j_gene: TRBJ1-1
d_gene: -
abundance: many
v_gene: TRBV11-1
CDR3aa: CASSFGTGMNTEAFF
CDR3nt: TGTGCCAGCAGCTTTGGGACGGGAATGAACACTGAAGCTTTCTTT

j_gene: TRBJ2-7
d_gene: -
abundance: many
v_gene: TRBV6-1
CDR3aa: CASFQAWEQYF
CDR3nt: TGTGCCAGCTTTCAGGCTTGGGAGCAGTACTTC

j_gene: TRBJ1-3
d_gene: -
abundance: many
v_gene: TRBV9
CDR3aa: CASGGSLGNTIYF
CDR3nt: TGTGCCAGCGGTGGCAGCCTCGGAAACACCATATATTTT

j_gene: TRBJ2-2
d_gene: -
abundance: few
v_gene: TRBV3-2
CDR3aa: CASTPQRGVIGTGELFF
CDR3nt: TGTGCCAGCACCCCACAGCGGGGGGTTATCGGAACCGGGGAGCTGTTTTTT

j_gene: TRBJ2-5
d_gene: -
abundance: few
v_gene: TRBV10-1
CDR3aa: CASSSGLTGTQYF
CDR3nt: TGCGCCAGCTCCTCGGGGTTGACAGGGACCCAGTACTTC

j_gene: TRBJ2-7
d_gene: TRBD1
abundance: many
v_gene: TRBV28
CDR3aa: CASSLTGGTYEQYF
CDR3nt: TGTGCCAGCAGTTTGACAGGGGGAACCTACGAGCAGTACTTC

j_gene: TRBJ2-5
d_gene: -
abundance: -
v_gene: TRBV30
CDR3aa: CAWSVRIQETQYF
CDR3nt: TGTGCCTGGAGTGTACGCATCCAAGAGACCCAGTACTTC

j_gene: TRBJ2-7
d_gene: -
abundance: -
v_gene: TRBV6-2/TRBV6-3
CDR3aa: CASSPDLSYEQYF
CDR3nt: TGTGCCAGCAGTCCAGACCTCTCCTACGAGCAGTACTTC

j_gene: TRBJ2-1
d_gene: -
abundance: many
v_gene: TRBV5-5
CDR3aa: CASSLEAWGWYNEQFF
CDR3nt: TGTGCCAGCAGCTTGGAAGCCTGGGGGTGGTACAATGAGCAGTTCTTC

j_gene: TRBJ2-1
d_gene: -
abundance: many
v_gene: TRBV21-1
CDR3aa: CATLLFRTSGGAQGNEQFF
CDR3nt: TGTGCCACCCTCCTCTTCCGGACTAGCGGGGGGGCTCAGGGGAATGAGCAGTTCTTC

j_gene: TRBJ2-1
d_gene: TRBD2
abundance: many
v_gene: TRBV12-3/TRBV12-4
CDR3aa: CASSRNSGGAYNEQFF
CDR3nt: TGTGCCAGCAGTCGAAACAGCGGGGGGGCCTACAATGAGCAGTTCTTC

j_gene: TRBJ2-5
d_gene: -
abundance: many
v_gene: TRBV12-3/TRBV12-4
CDR3aa: CASGTPRETQYF
CDR3nt: TGTGCCAGCGGGACACCTCGAGAGACCCAGTACTTC

j_gene: TRBJ2-3
d_gene: -
abundance: many
v_gene: TRBV20-1
CDR3aa: CSASGFATDTQYF
CDR3nt: TGCAGTGCTAGTGGTTTTGCCACAGATACGCAGTATTTT

j_gene: TRBJ2-7
d_gene: -
abundance: -
v_gene: TRBV18
CDR3aa: CASRSQASYEQYF
CDR3nt: TGTGCCAGCCGCAGTCAAGCGTCCTACGAGCAGTACTTC

j_gene: TRBJ2-7
d_gene: TRBD1
abundance: many
v_gene: TRBV5-1
CDR3aa: CASSHRTGGLEEQYF
CDR3nt: TGCGCCAGCAGCCACCGGACAGGGGGATTGGAAGAGCAGTACTTC

j_gene: TRBJ2-3
d_gene: TRBD2
abundance: many
v_gene: TRBV10-3
CDR3aa: CAISESRLAGSTDTQYF
CDR3nt: TGTGCCATCAGTGAGTCCCGGCTAGCGGGGAGCACAGATACGCAGTATTTT

j_gene: TRBJ2-7
d_gene: -
abundance: many
v_gene: TRBV5-1
CDR3aa: CASSWTGVNEQYF
CDR3nt: TGCGCCAGCAGCTGGACTGGCGTTAACGAGCAGTACTTC

j_gene: TRBJ2-2
d_gene: TRBD1
abundance: many
v_gene: TRBV29-1
CDR3aa: CSAAGTGNTGELFF
CDR3nt: TGCAGCGCTGCCGGGACAGGGAACACCGGGGAGCTGTTTTTT

j_gene: TRBJ2-3
d_gene: -
abundance: -
v_gene: TRBV28
CDR3aa: CASSQFLQGTDTQYF
CDR3nt: TGTGCCAGCAGCCAATTTCTGCAGGGAACAGATACGCAGTATTTT

j_gene: TRBJ1-5
d_gene: -
abundance: many
v_gene: TRBV30
CDR3aa: CAWTGGDSNQPQHF
CDR3nt: TGTGCCTGGACAGGCGGGGATAGCAATCAGCCCCAGCATTTT

j_gene: TRBJ1-1
d_gene: -
abundance: many
v_gene: TRBV25-1
CDR3aa: CATKGRLNTEAFF
CDR3nt: TGTGCCACCAAGGGCCGCCTGAACACTGAAGCTTTCTTT

j_gene: TRBJ2-7
d_gene: -
abundance: many
v_gene: TRBV29-1
CDR3aa: CSVQDGSYEQYF
CDR3nt: TGCAGCGTGCAGGACGGCTCCTACGAGCAGTACTTC

j_gene: TRBJ1-2
d_gene: -
abundance: -
v_gene: TRBV9
CDR3aa: CASSVRARGDYGYTF
CDR3nt: TGTGCCAGCAGCGTCCGGGCTCGGGGGGACTATGGCTACACCTTC

j_gene: TRBJ2-1
d_gene: TRBD1
abundance: many
v_gene: TRBV7-2
CDR3aa: CASSLERDSRPNEQFF
CDR3nt: TGTGCCAGCAGCTTAGAGAGGGACAGCCGACCCAATGAGCAGTTCTTC

j_gene: TRBJ2-7
d_gene: TRBD2
abundance: many
v_gene: TRBV7-8
CDR3aa: CASSFGTSSRLSEQYF
CDR3nt: TGTGCCAGCAGCTTTGGGACTAGCTCGCGTTTGAGCGAGCAGTACTTC

j_gene: TRBJ2-1
d_gene: -
abundance: many
v_gene: TRBV5-1
CDR3aa: CASSLAGGRAYNEQFF
CDR3nt: TGCGCCAGCAGCTTGGCCGGCGGAAGAGCCTACAATGAGCAGTTCTTC

j_gene: TRBJ2-7
d_gene: TRBD2
abundance: -
v_gene: TRBV20-1
CDR3aa: CSARNLAGGPYEQYF
CDR3nt: TGCAGTGCTAGGAACCTAGCGGGGGGGCCTTACGAGCAGTACTTC

j_gene: TRBJ2-2
d_gene: -
abundance: many
v_gene: TRBV7-9
CDR3aa: CASTRTGELFF
CDR3nt: TGTGCCAGCACCCGGACCGGGGAGCTGTTTTTT

j_gene: TRBJ2-7
d_gene: -
abundance: many
v_gene: TRBV27
CDR3aa: CASSVGQNYEQYF
CDR3nt: TGTGCCAGCAGCGTGGGGCAGAACTACGAGCAGTACTTC

j_gene: TRBJ2-3
d_gene: TRBD1
abundance: many
v_gene: TRBV5-5
CDR3aa: CASSPYGQGSDTQYF
CDR3nt: TGTGCCAGCAGCCCCTACGGACAGGGATCAGATACGCAGTATTTT

j_gene: TRBJ2-5
d_gene: -
abundance: many
v_gene: TRBV20-1
CDR3aa: CSAKNQETQYF
CDR3nt: TGCAGTGCTAAGAACCAAGAGACCCAGTACTTC

j_gene: TRBJ1-4
d_gene: TRBD1
abundance: once
v_gene: TRBV30
CDR3aa: CAWSVPGQGNEKLFF
CDR3nt: TGTGCCTGGAGTGTCCCGGGACAGGGTAATGAAAAACTGTTTTTT

j_gene: TRBJ1-2
d_gene: -
abundance: -
v_gene: TRBV7-2
CDR3aa: CASSLPGRGENYGYTF
CDR3nt: TGTGCCAGCAGCTTACCGGGCAGGGGTGAAAACTATGGCTACACCTTC

j_gene: TRBJ2-3
d_gene: -
abundance: few
v_gene: TRBV5-5
CDR3aa: CASSLAGVRRDTQYF
CDR3nt: TGTGCCAGCAGCTTGGCCGGGGTGAGGAGAGATACGCAGTATTTT

j_gene: TRBJ1-1
d_gene: TRBD1
abundance: many
v_gene: TRBV5-1
CDR3aa: CASSLLPPGQGVLNTEAFF
CDR3nt: TGCGCCAGCAGCTTGTTACCCCCGGGACAGGGTGTTCTGAACACTGAAGCTTTCTTT

j_gene: TRBJ2-1
d_gene: TRBD2
abundance: many
v_gene: TRBV20-1
CDR3aa: CSATWGLAGPTEQFF
CDR3nt: TGCAGTGCTACCTGGGGACTAGCGGGGCCGACCGAGCAGTTCTTC

j_gene: TRBJ2-7
d_gene: -
abundance: many
v_gene: TRBV5-1
CDR3aa: CASSLTLTGSYEQYF
CDR3nt: TGCGCCAGCAGCTTGACTTTGACGGGTTCCTACGAGCAGTACTTC

j_gene: TRBJ2-5
d_gene: -
abundance: many
v_gene: TRBV27
CDR3aa: CASGQETQYF
CDR3nt: TGTGCCAGCGGTCAAGAGACCCAGTACTTC

j_gene: TRBJ1-5
d_gene: -
abundance: many
v_gene: TRBV27
CDR3aa: CASSPSSQTPQHF
CDR3nt: TGTGCCAGCAGTCCCTCCAGCCAGACGCCCCAGCATTTT

j_gene: TRBJ2-2
d_gene: -
abundance: few
v_gene: TRBV18
CDR3aa: CASSPQITGELFF
CDR3nt: TGTGCCAGCTCACCACAGATCACCGGGGAGCTGTTTTTT

j_gene: TRBJ1-5
d_gene: -
abundance: many
v_gene: TRBV6-1
CDR3aa: CASRPGGGNQPQHF
CDR3nt: TGTGCCAGCCGGCCGGGGGGAGGCAATCAGCCCCAGCATTTT

j_gene: TRBJ2-1
d_gene: -
abundance: -
v_gene: TRBV29-1
CDR3aa: CSGVLAASYNEQFF
CDR3nt: TGCAGCGGTGTCTTAGCGGCCTCCTACAATGAGCAGTTCTTC

j_gene: TRBJ1-5
d_gene: -
abundance: many
v_gene: TRBV28
CDR3aa: CASFDLLASDRHVWHF
CDR3nt: TGTGCCAGCTTCGATCTACTCGCCTCGGATCGGCACGTTTGGCATTTT

j_gene: TRBJ2-3
d_gene: TRBD2
abundance: many
v_gene: TRBV9
CDR3aa: CASSVGLAGGTDTQYF
CDR3nt: TGTGCCAGCAGCGTAGGACTAGCGGGGGGCACAGATACGCAGTATTTT

j_gene: TRBJ1-2
d_gene: -
abundance: many
v_gene: TRBV4-2
CDR3aa: CASSQDYGGTYGYTF
CDR3nt: TGTGCCAGCAGCCAAGATTACGGGGGGACCTATGGCTACACCTTC

j_gene: TRBJ2-5
d_gene: -
abundance: many
v_gene: TRBV15
CDR3aa: CATSRAGQLAGETQYF
CDR3nt: TGTGCCACCAGCAGGGCAGGGCAGCTGGCGGGAGAGACCCAGTACTTC

j_gene: TRBJ1-2
d_gene: TRBD1
abundance: -
v_gene: TRBV3-1
CDR3aa: CASCQDWPGTGGYGYTF
CDR3nt: TGTGCCTCCTGCCAAGATTGGCCCGGGACAGGGGGCTATGGCTACACCTTC

j_gene: TRBJ2-3
d_gene: -
abundance: many
v_gene: TRBV24-1
CDR3aa: CATSVAGAGTQYF
CDR3nt: TGTGCCACCAGCGTCGCCGGAGCCGGTACGCAGTATTTT

j_gene: TRBJ2-4
d_gene: -
abundance: many
v_gene: TRBV28
CDR3aa: CASTAKALAKNIQYF
CDR3nt: TGTGCCAGCACCGCTAAGGCCCTAGCCAAAAACATTCAGTACTTC